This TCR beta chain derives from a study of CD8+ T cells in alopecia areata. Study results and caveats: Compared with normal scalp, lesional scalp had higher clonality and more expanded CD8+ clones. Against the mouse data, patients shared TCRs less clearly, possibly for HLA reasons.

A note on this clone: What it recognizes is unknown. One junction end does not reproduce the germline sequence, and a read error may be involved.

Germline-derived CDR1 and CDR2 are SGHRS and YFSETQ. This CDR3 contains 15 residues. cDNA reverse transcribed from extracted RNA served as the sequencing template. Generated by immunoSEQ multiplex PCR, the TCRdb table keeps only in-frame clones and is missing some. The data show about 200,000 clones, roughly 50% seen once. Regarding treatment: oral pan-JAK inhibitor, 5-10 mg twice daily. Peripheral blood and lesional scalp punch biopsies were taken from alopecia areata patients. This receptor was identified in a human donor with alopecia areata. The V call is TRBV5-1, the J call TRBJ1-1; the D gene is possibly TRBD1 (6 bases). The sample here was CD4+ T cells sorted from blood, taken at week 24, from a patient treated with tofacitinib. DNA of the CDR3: TGCGCGAGCAGCGGGGGGACCAGGGGAGTAACTGAAGCTTTCTTT. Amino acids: CASSGGTRGVTEAFF.